These 10 T cell receptor beta chains share one sample of origin, sequenced in a study of T cells after yellow fever vaccination. One entry per CDR3 protein results from TCRdb running MiXCR on the 5' RACE reads. The sample yields 400,000 or so distinct CDR3 sequences, more than 5.5% seen once. The sequencing here drew on PBMCs, taken 5 days after the yellow fever booster vaccination. These receptors came from a man in his thirties or forties who received the YFV17D yellow fever vaccine.

At least ten counts were recorded for this clonotype. V is TRBV11-3 and J is TRBJ2-5, with D maybe TRBD1 (7 bases). The CDR3 extends over 15 amino acids. V lost 0 bases and J lost 2, with 10 bases in between. Germline V gene lookup returns CDR1 SGHNT and CDR2 YENEEA. The CDR3, as DNA: TGTGCCAGCAGCTTAGAGGCGGGACAGCAAGAGACCCAGTACTTC. Protein sequence: CASSLEAGQQETQYF.

This clonotype was seen many times. The chain combines TRBV7-2 with TRBJ2-1; 9 bases are shared with TRBD1. Per germline, CDR1 SGHTA and CDR2 FQGNSA. J lost 7 bases, V lost 4 bases, and 8 bases had no gene match. This CDR3 is 15 amino acids long. CDR3 sequence reads: CASSSAGTGRNEQFF. The CDR3 bases are TGTGCCAGCAGCTCCGCCGGGACAGGGAGGAATGAGCAGTTCTTC.

J is TRBJ2-7 and V is TRBV4-3, with 9 bases aligning to TRBD1. CDR3 length: 15 residues. CDR1 LGHNA and CDR2 YSLEER come from the germline V gene. The V segment lost 4 bases and the J segment 4 bases; nucleotides outside the gene matches: 8. Written as DNA, the CDR3 is TGCGCCAGCAGCCCTGATCGGGGACAGGGATACGAGCAGTACTTC. Protein product: CASSPDRGQGYEQYF.

The chain uses TRBV15 and TRBJ2-6; 11 bases are shared with TRBD1. Losses at the gene ends were 1 base for V and 0 bases for J; bases not matched to a gene: 2. The CDR3 loop spans 18 amino acids. Germline CDR1 is LNHNV and CDR2 is YYDKDF (reference sequence). CDR3 residues: CATSRVGTGGSGANVLTF. In DNA form, the CDR3 reads TGTGCCACCAGCAGAGTTGGGACAGGGGGCTCTGGGGCCAACGTCCTGACTTTC.

This clonotype was found many times. V and J are TRBV20-1 and TRBJ2-1; D call uncertain. The V and J ends lost 7 bases and 7 bases respectively, with 8 bases between them. The germline V gene encodes CDR1 DFQATT and CDR2 SNEGSKA (reference sequence). This CDR3 comprises 10 residues. DNA for the CDR3: TGCAGTGTTACACAGAATGAGCAGTTCTTC. Translating gives CSVTQNEQFF.

The sample holds many counts of this clonotype. The gene calls are TRBV11-1 and TRBJ2-5, with a weak D call TRBD1 (5 bases). CDR1 is SGHAT and CDR2 is FQDESV in the germline V gene (reference sequence). The CDR3 extends over 14 amino acids. V was clipped by 2 bases and J by 4 bases, with 11 bases between them. The DNA of the CDR3 is TGTGCCAGCAGCTTAAAAAGGGGCGGAGAGACCCAGTACTTC. This encodes CASSLKRGGETQYF. The entire variable domain, with the rest obtained from reference TRBV11-1 and TRBJ2-5, is as follows: EAEVAQSPRYKITEKSQAVAFWCDPISGHATLYWYRQILGQGPELLVQFQDESVVDDSQLPKDRFSAERLKGVDSTLKIQPAELGDSAMYLCASSLKRGGETQYFGPGTRLLVL.

The chain links TRBV4-3 to TRBJ2-1; D may be TRBD2 (7 bases). The CDR3 loop spans 14 amino acids. Trimming shortened V by 0 bases and J by 12 bases, and 15 bases separated the two germline ends. CDR1 is LGHNA, CDR2 YSLEER, per germline. For the CDR3, the DNA is TGCGCCAGCAGCCAAGATTGGGGGGAGGGGGGGCAGTTCTTC. Translating it yields CASSQDWGEGGQFF.

This clonotype was seen only a few times. The gene calls are TRBV5-1 and TRBJ1-4, with 11 bases that match TRBD1. Germline V gene lookup returns CDR1 SGHRS and CDR2 YFSETQ. The CDR3 sequence is 19 residues long. The V segment lost 4 bases and the J segment 3 bases; nucleotides outside the gene matches: 14. CDR3 coding DNA: TGCGCCAGCAGCAACGGACAGGGGGCGAGCTATCGGGCTAATGAAAAACTGTTTTTT. Its protein is CASSNGQGASYRANEKLFF.

This clonotype was detected ten times or more. The chain employs TRBV12-3 or TRBV12-4 and TRBJ2-7, with 8 bases that match TRBD1. After removal of 3 bases from V and 8 bases from J, the junction contained 15 bases not matched to a gene. The CDR3 is 16 amino acids. The CDR3 spells CASSLGAGTGPTKQYF. Written as DNA, the CDR3 is TGTGCCAGCAGTTTGGGTGCCGGGACAGGACCTACGAAGCAGTACTTC.

This clonotype has only a few counts. The chain couples TRBV5-6 to TRBJ1-2; D is possibly TRBD1 (5 bases). Germline CDR1 is SGHDT and CDR2 is YYEEEE. The CDR3 contains 16 residues. The V end lost 6 bases, the J end lost 4 bases, and 22 bases lay between the germline ends. The CDR3 nucleotides read TGTGCCAGCACCGGAATTGACAGAGAATTCCTCTATGGCTACACCTTC. This encodes CASTGIDREFLYGYTF.